Below, 12 T cell receptor beta chains from the same sample are listed, as sequenced in a study of blood T cell repertoires in COVID-19. Measured with immunoSEQ multiplex PCR; TCRdb has only the in-frame clones, and not every one. Of roughly 100,000 clones in the sample, 85% were seen once. The sequencing input was peripheral blood. The receptors originated from a man aged 50-60 years with acute or convalescent COVID-19.

J is TRBJ2-1 and V is TRBV14, with 7 bases identical to TRBD2. CDR1 is SGHDN, CDR2 FVKESK, per germline. The CDR3 spans 17 residues. J lost 0 bases, V lost 4 bases, and 9 bases had no gene match. The CDR3 coding sequence is TGTGCCAGCAGCCCAAGACAGCGGGGACTCTCCTACAATGAGCAGTTCTTC. Translated: CASSPRQRGLSYNEQFF.

The chain employs TRBV28 and TRBJ1-1; 9 positions agree with TRBD1. The CDR3 contains 14 residues. V shed 1 base and J 11 bases; nucleotides not matched to a gene: 8. The germline V gene has CDR1 MDHEN and CDR2 SYDVKM. The CDR3 protein is CASSLFRDRVVAFF. The DNA for the CDR3 is TGTGCCAGCAGTTTATTCCGGGACAGGGTTGTCGCTTTCTTT.

The chain is built from TRBV4-1 and TRBJ2-1; 9 nucleotides agree with TRBD1. This CDR3 is built from 20 residues. Per germline, CDR1 MGHRA and CDR2 YSYEKL. With V trimmed by 4 bases and J by 6 bases, 22 bases remained unmatched. The CDR3 nucleotides read TGCGCCAGCAGCCGCCTACAGGGGGCAAGGCGGGAGACTAGATCCAATGAGCAGTTCTTC. Protein sequence: CASSRLQGARRETRSNEQFF.

This chain connects TRBV7-2 to TRBJ1-1; 7 nucleotides agree with TRBD1. Trimming removed 1 base from V and 11 bases from J; junction bases left unmatched: 16. This CDR3 comprises 16 residues. CDR1 is SGHTA and CDR2 is FQGNSA in the germline V gene. The CDR3 DNA sequence: TGTGCCAGCAGCTTAGGTTGGCTACAGGGGATGATTGGGGCTTTCTTT. It translates to CASSLGWLQGMIGAFF.

This clone was seen once. The chain combines TRBV10-2 with TRBJ2-1, with D possibly matching TRBD2 (6 bases). The CDR3 spans 11 residues. V was clipped by 8 bases and J by 9 bases, with 11 bases between them. Germline assignment: CDR1 WSHSY and CDR2 SAAADI. The CDR3 DNA reads TGCGCCAGCCGGGACTGGCTTGAGCAGTTCTTC. It specifies CASRDWLEQFF.

The chain couples TRBV6-6 to TRBJ2-7, with TRBD1 matching over 7 bases. The germline gives CDR1 MNHNY, CDR2 SVGAGI (reference sequence). V lost 0 bases to trimming and J lost 9 bases; unmatched junction nucleotides: 11. The CDR3 runs to 15 residues. The CDR3 reads CASSYSIGQVNGQYF. CDR3 coding DNA: TGTGCCAGCAGTTACTCGATCGGACAGGTGAACGGGCAGTACTTC.

The chain is built from TRBV3-1 (or the pseudogene TRBV3-2) and TRBJ1-2; TRBD1 aligns across 7 bases. V was clipped by 4 bases and J by 8 bases; unmatched bases: 10. Germline V lookup: CDR1 LGHDT, CDR2 YNNKEL (reference sequence). This CDR3 has 14 residues. The CDR3 region is CASSPRTGILGYTF. As DNA, the CDR3 is TGTGCCAGCAGCCCTCGGACAGGCATCTTGGGCTACACCTTC.

This clone was detected once. The chain joins TRBV5-8 to TRBJ2-1, with 9 bases lining up with TRBD1. V shed 4 bases, J shed 7 bases, and the junction held 9 bases outside the gene matches. CDR1 is SGHTS, CDR2 YDEGEE, per germline. CDR3 length: 15 amino acids. The chain's CDR3 is CASSGQGYFRNEQFF. The CDR3 nucleotides read TGTGCCAGCAGCGGACAGGGGTATTTCCGGAATGAGCAGTTCTTC.

This rearrangement joins TRBV4-1 to TRBJ1-2, with D hard to call. CDR1 and CDR2 from the germline V gene are MGHRA and YSYEKL. This CDR3 region has 16 residues. With 1 base removed from V and 4 bases from J, the gap between germline ends came to 16 bases. The CDR3 DNA sequence: TGCGCCAGCAGCCAAGCAACACAGAAAAATATCTATGGCTACACCTTC. It is translated as CASSQATQKNIYGYTF.

The gene calls are TRBV4-1 and TRBJ2-1; 7 nucleotides match TRBD1. This CDR3 has 16 amino acids. J lost 3 bases, V lost 0 bases, and 5 bases had no gene match. The germline gives CDR1 MGHRA, CDR2 YSYEKL. This chain's CDR3 is CASSQDLGQSYNEQFF. CDR3 nucleotides: TGCGCCAGCAGCCAAGATCTGGGACAGAGCTACAATGAGCAGTTCTTC.

This chain joins TRBV4-1 and TRBJ2-2; 14 bases are a match to TRBD2. Germline V lookup: CDR1 MGHRA, CDR2 YSYEKL. Trimming cost V 3 bases and J 6 bases; bases outside gene matches: 3. The CDR3 runs to 16 residues. The CDR3: CASSQGLAGVSGELFF. The CDR3 DNA sequence: TGCGCCAGCAGCCAGGGACTAGCGGGAGTTTCCGGGGAGCTGTTTTTT.

CDR3 sequence reads: CASSDFRQPTGDYGYTF. In DNA form, the CDR3 reads TGTGCCAGCAGTGACTTTAGACAGCCGACCGGCGACTATGGCTACACCTTC. The V gene is TRBV2, the J gene TRBJ1-2, with D perhaps TRBD1 (5 bases). Trimming left V 3 bases short and J 3 bases short, with 20 bases between. This CDR3 spans 17 amino acids. Germline CDR1 SNHLY, CDR2 FYNNEI.